This is a list of T cell receptor beta chains from one sample in a study of long-term antiretroviral therapy in people with HIV. Repertoires were generated with immunoSEQ multiplex PCR, while TCRdb's copy carries only in-frame clones and drops some. Of fewer than 25,000 clones in the sample, 88% were seen once. Sequencing was performed on unsorted PBMCs, taken 2.3 years after starting antiretroviral therapy. The receptor set was obtained from a man between 60 and 75 years old with HIV. Each CDR3 is given without its conserved first and last residue. A D gene is named only where the DNA matches it firmly. Where a row states a size, it is once, few, many or the class of an expanded clone; other rows omit it.

.	.	TRBV19	ASSRPGTLANTGELF
.	.	TRBV18	ASSYTRDTGELF
.	once	TRBV30	AWSVPALGAANTEAF
TRBD1	.	TRBV11-2	ASSLEWTGETQY
.	once	TRBV2	ASSGLGANGELF
TRBD1	.	TRBV6-1	ASSVRTGAVDEQF
.	.	TRBV29-1	SVTPRADTQY
TRBD2	few	TRBV11-2	ASSPWTSGGHFGELF
.	.	TRBV11-1	ASSPGHRTEAF
.	.	TRBV6-5	ASSYTSRSSYEQY
.	.	TRBV5-8	ASSLGSGGTGELF
.	.	TRBV29-1	SVVQGGETQY
.	.	TRBV27	ASSPHVVSDSRMNTEAF
.	.	TRBV7-9	ASRGVTYEQY
TRBD1	.	TRBV5-1	ASSSGQGGRTDTQY
.	.	TRBV2	ASGRGDHEQY
.	.	TRBV5-1	ASSLDGSPGANVLT
.	.	TRBV15	ATSTAPDGTQY
.	.	TRBV18	ASSPARGGTEAF
TRBD2	.	TRBV7-9	ASSLVGTSGGSYNEQF
TRBD1	.	TRBV4-1	ASSQDNDRGWYEQY
TRBD1	.	TRBV5-1	ASSLEGGGQPQH
TRBD2	.	TRBV10-3	AISDSSGGTDTQY
.	.	TRBV7-9	ASTTPSQETQY
TRBD1	.	TRBV5-4	ASSLKDRGDTEAF
TRBD1	.	TRBV15	ATSRTGEGDIQY
TRBD1	.	TRBV27	ASSPYTIGTAKGNTEAF
TRBD1	.	TRBV10-3	AISVQGGRDEQF
.	.	TRBV5-1	ASSRSSGDQETQY
.	.	TRBV7-8	ASSEDGSSYNEQF
TRBD1	.	TRBV7-9	ASSTPGTGRNT
.	.	TRBV5-6	ASSSRGNQPQH
.	.	TRBV18	ASSPEGSGNTIY
TRBD2	.	TRBV4-1	ASSRGTSGSAHEQY
TRBD1	.	TRBV7-6	ASSLIVGQGPYEQY
.	.	TRBV5-1	ASSLVATHYEQY
TRBD1	.	TRBV5-1	ATAGQAHTGELF
.	once	TRBV10-3	AISDWGGSGANVLT
.	.	TRBV4-1	ASSHGKNIQY
.	.	TRBV29-1	SVRWGADYEQY
.	.	TRBV27	ASSSSTRLRDWLV
TRBD1	.	TRBV9	ASSGRPGQQNTEAF
.	.	TRBV9	ASSVDMSSGIQY
.	.	TRBV15	ATSRDIGGGLSTGELF
.	.	TRBV5-1	ASSLEGGSGELF
.	.	TRBV5-1	ASSLAGTTQETQY
TRBD1	.	TRBV5-1	ASSTTGIQETQY
TRBD2	once	TRBV30	AWKWGGSYNEQF
TRBD2	.	TRBV5-1	ASSLVSGRADEQF
TRBD1	.	TRBV27	ASSFAVDRGRGYT
.	.	TRBV13	ASKKRLIYGYT
.	.	TRBV28	ASSFAGYNEQF
.	once	TRBV5-4	ASSPGQYGYT